This T cell receptor beta chain was captured by sequencing in a study of neurological immune-mediated disorders. From the 5' RACE reads, TCRdb called clonotypes with MiXCR, one entry per CDR3 protein. The repertoire holds 85,000 to 100,000 distinct CDR3 sequences, around 3.4% seen once, with 6% in the top ten. Study observations and caveats: With the multiple sclerosis repertoire cluster, none of the clinical or MRI features showed an association.

V lost 1 base to trimming and J lost 2 bases; unmatched junction nucleotides: 8. CDR1 is SGHVS and CDR2 is FNYEAQ in the germline V gene. The CDR3 sequence is 17 residues long. This clonotype was picked up a small number of times. Its antigen is currently unknown. The TCR sequence derives from a woman aged 18-29 years with multiple sclerosis. The chain recombines TRBV7-6 with TRBJ2-1; 7 bases line up with TRBD1. Material for sequencing was PBMCs. In DNA form, the CDR3 reads TGTGCCAGCAGCTTAGAGGGGGCAGGGGCCACCTACAATGAGCAGTTCTTC. Protein: CASSLEGAGATYNEQFF.